This TCR beta chain was found in a study of T cell responses to AZD1222 COVID-19 vaccine. This CDR3 is built from 15 residues. Per the germline V gene, CDR1 is MDHEN and CDR2 is SYDVKM. V lost 3 bases to trimming and J lost 9 bases; unmatched junction nucleotides: 8. The repertoire was sequenced with immunoSEQ multiplex PCR; TCRdb's copy has only in-frame clones and lacks some. Of more than 90,000 clones in the sample, about 90% were seen once. This material consisted of peripheral blood, taken 28 days after the second AZD1222 dose. The J gene is TRBJ1-6, the V gene TRBV28; 7 bases agree with TRBD1. This clonotype was obtained from an adult who received the AZD1222 COVID-19 vaccine. The CDR3 DNA is TGTGCCAGCAGTTTGCCCGGACAGGAATTTTCACCCCTCCACTTT. Its protein is CASSLPGQEFSPLHF. The full variable domain, with the rest looked up from reference TRBV28 and TRBJ1-6, is DVKVTQSSRYLVKRTGEKVFLECVQDMDHENMFWYRQDPGLGLRLIYFSYDVKMKEKGDIPEGYSVSREKKERFSLILESASTNQTSMYLCASSLPGQEFSPLHFGNGTRLTVT.